A selection of T cell receptor beta chains follows, all from one sample in a study of OX40 agonist ivuxolimab in advanced cancers. Profiling relied on immunoSEQ multiplex PCR, and the TCRdb table lists in-frame clones only, not all of them. The data contain some 35,000 clones, around four fifths of them singletons. The sample here was CD4+ or CD8+ T cells sorted from blood, taken in a trial of the OX40 agonist ivuxolimab. The receptors originated from an adult with an advanced solid tumor such as melanoma, head and neck, liver or kidney cancer. The CDR3 runs from the conserved cysteine through the conserved F or W. D genes are given only for firm matches. Only part of the rows carry a size: once, few, many, or a class if the clone is expanded.

J,size,V,D,DNA,CDR3
TRBJ1-2,-,TRBV12-5,-,TGTGCTAGTGGGTCCGATGGGAACTATGGCTACACCTTC,CASGSDGNYGYTF
TRBJ2-1,-,TRBV30,-,TGTGCCTGGAGTGTTGGAGGGCCCTATGAGCAGTTCTTC,CAWSVGGPYEQFF
TRBJ2-1,few,TRBV28,-,TGTGCCAGCAGCCGAGGCCCCACCAATGAGCAGTTCTTC,CASSRGPTNEQFF
TRBJ2-3,-,TRBV27,-,TGTGCCAGCAGTTTATCCCAGGGATCAGATACGCAGTATTTT,CASSLSQGSDTQYF
TRBJ1-4,-,TRBV27,TRBD1,TGTGCCAGCAGTTTATCGACCGGGACAGGCAATGAAAAACTGTTTTTT,CASSLSTGTGNEKLFF
TRBJ2-1,-,TRBV5-5,-,TGTGCCAGCAGCGTGGGACCCGGGTCATACGATGAGCAGTTCTTC,CASSVGPGSYDEQFF
TRBJ2-4,-,TRBV6-1,TRBD2,TGTGCCAGCAGTCGGACTAGCGGGAGGGAAAACATTCAGTACTTC,CASSRTSGRENIQYF
TRBJ2-7,-,TRBV7-8,TRBD1,TGTGCCAGCAGCTCCCGCCGGGACAGCTCCTACGAGCAGTACTTC,CASSSRRDSSYEQYF
TRBJ2-2,-,TRBV5-1,TRBD1,TGCGCCAGCAGCTTGGCCACAGGGGCTAACACCGGGGAGCTGTTTTTT,CASSLATGANTGELFF
TRBJ1-2,-,TRBV19,-,TGTGCCGGCCCGATGATCCATGGCTACACCTTC,CAGPMIHGYTF
TRBJ2-7,-,TRBV6-4,-,TGTGCCAGCAGTGACCCGGTACGGGGGCCCTCCTACGAGCAGTACTTC,CASSDPVRGPSYEQYF
TRBJ1-4,-,TRBV6-6,TRBD1,TGTGCCAGCAGTTCGAGGACAGGGAGAAATGAAAAACTGTTTTTT,CASSSRTGRNEKLFF
TRBJ2-6,-,TRBV11-2,-,TGTGCCAGCAGCGGAGAAGGGTCTGGGGCCAACGTCCTGACTTTC,CASSGEGSGANVLTF
TRBJ2-7,-,TRBV10-2,-,TGCGCCAGCAGTCTCAGGGGATCCCACTACGAGCAGTACTTC,CASSLRGSHYEQYF
TRBJ2-3,-,TRBV5-1,-,TGCGCCAGCAAGGGGGGGGGCACAGATACGCAGTATTTT,CASKGGGTDTQYF
TRBJ2-1,-,TRBV11-2,TRBD2,TGTGCCAGCAGCGGCGGCGGGGGGTCTGTGGGTGAGCAGTTCTTC,CASSGGGGSVGEQFF
TRBJ2-3,-,TRBV7-8,-,TGTGCCAGCAGCTTAGGACAGGCACTCACAGATACGCAGTATTTT,CASSLGQALTDTQYF
TRBJ1-2,few,TRBV4-1,TRBD1,TGCGCCAGCAGCGACCCGGGACAGGGGATCTATGGCTACACCTTC,CASSDPGQGIYGYTF
TRBJ2-7,once,TRBV10-2,TRBD1,TGCGCCAGCAGCCAGAGGGACAGGGTTTACGAGCAGTACTTC,CASSQRDRVYEQYF
TRBJ1-6,-,TRBV25-1,-,TGTGCCAGCAGTCCCCTCGGGACCGGGAATAATTCACCCCTCCACTTT,CASSPLGTGNNSPLHF
TRBJ2-2,-,TRBV5-6,-,TGTGCCAGCAGCTTGGTGGGCAATACCGGGGAGCTGTTTTTT,CASSLVGNTGELFF